A selection of T cell receptor beta chains follows, all from one sample in a study of blood T cell repertoires in COVID-19. Using immunoSEQ multiplex PCR, the repertoire was profiled, and TCRdb retains in-frame clones only, with some absent. The sample lists more than 9,000 clones, roughly 80% occurring once. Source material: peripheral blood. The origin of the receptors is a woman aged 55-70 years with acute or convalescent COVID-19. The CDR3 runs from the conserved cysteine through the conserved F or W. D genes are given only for firm matches. Only some rows state a clone size, as once, few, many or a class for expanded clones.

V gene	clone size	J gene	D gene	CDR3 DNA	CDR3 protein
TRBV7-8	NA	TRBJ2-5	TRBD2	TGTGCCAGCAGCTTAGTGGGGCAGACCGGGAGGGAGACCCAGTACTTC	CASSLVGQTGRETQYF
TRBV5-1	NA	TRBJ2-2	NA	TGCGCCAGCAGCGGGCAGTCGGGAACCGGGGAGCTGTTTTTT	CASSGQSGTGELFF
TRBV7-2	few	TRBJ2-5	TRBD2	TGTGCCAGCAGCCTGCGGGGGGTCGAAAAGACCCAGTACTTC	CASSLRGVEKTQYF
TRBV5-8	NA	TRBJ1-4	TRBD1	TGTGCCAGCAGCCGGAGGTGGGGAAGAGGGGGCAATGAAAAACTGTTTTTT	CASSRRWGRGGNEKLFF
TRBV4-1	few	TRBJ1-2	TRBD1	TGCGCCAGCAGCCCGGCCCCGGGACAGCCTTATGGCTACACCTTC	CASSPAPGQPYGYTF
TRBV6-5	NA	TRBJ2-1	TRBD2	TGTGCCAGCAGTTACATAGCGGGGGGCTCCTACAATGAGCAGTTCTTC	CASSYIAGGSYNEQFF
TRBV6-5	NA	TRBJ1-1	NA	TGTGCCAGCAACCCGAGGGGAGGCTGGACTGAAGCTTTCTTT	CASNPRGGWTEAFF
TRBV4-2	few	TRBJ2-7	NA	TGTGCCAGCAGCCCCCACGACGGGGAAGGTTACGAGCAGTACTTC	CASSPHDGEGYEQYF
TRBV12-3/TRBV12-4	NA	TRBJ2-2	NA	TGTGCCAGCAGTTTCTTCAACACCGGGGAGCTGTTTTTT	CASSFFNTGELFF
TRBV6-5	NA	TRBJ1-2	TRBD1	TGTGCCAGCGGGAACAGGGGGCGTTATGGCTACACCTTC	CASGNRGRYGYTF